This T cell receptor beta chain originates from a study of beta chain features in type 1 diabetes. General study points: There was a moderate but significant shortening of TCRB CDR3s in all four CD4+ subsets of Type 1 diabetes patients. Type 1 diabetes patients had VDJ junctions that carried fewer insertions and more deletions.

Trimming removed 2 bases from V and 8 bases from J, with 15 bases in between. The CDR3 loop spans 13 amino acids. The germline V gene encodes CDR1 SQVTM and CDR2 ANQGSEA. This clone was counted between two and nine times. Its antigen is currently unknown. Donors contributed one heparinised blood draw apiece, averaging approximately 100 mL. The study reverse transcribed the entire isolated RNA, so it sequenced expressed TCRB transcripts. This table comes from immunoSEQ multiplex PCR, and its TCRdb copy is limited to in-frame clones, with some not included. The sample has hundreds of thousands of clones; around 15% are singletons.

The V call is TRBV29-1, the J call TRBJ1-2; TRBD1 might be the D (6 bases). Sequencing was carried out using naive CD4+ T cells from blood. The receptor was derived from a man aged 18 to 35 with type 1 diabetes. CDR3 sequence (DNA): TGCAGCGTTGAAAGGGGCAGGGGTGAAGGCTACACCTTC. Protein product: CSVERGRGEGYTF.